This T cell receptor beta chain is from a study of blood T cell repertoires in COVID-19. Turning to the study itself: Some COVID-19 samples were acute and others convalescent; all came from the United States, Italy and Spain.

This CDR3 is 15 amino acids long. V dropped 3 bases and J dropped 6 bases, with 17 bases sitting between them. Germline CDR1 and CDR2: SGHKS and YYEKEE (reference sequence). Measured with immunoSEQ multiplex PCR; TCRdb has only the in-frame clones, and not every one. Of 50,000 to 55,000 clones in the sample, approximately 85% were seen once. This receptor was obtained from a woman of 80 years or more with acute or convalescent COVID-19. What was sequenced was peripheral blood. The chain employs TRBV5-5 and TRBJ2-3; maybe TRBD1 (5 bases). DNA for the CDR3: TGTGCCAGCAGCTCCTACAGGATCTACGTCGATACGCAGTATTTT. It codes for CASSSYRIYVDTQYF.